At least ten counts were recorded for the clone carrying this T cell receptor (beta chain). Its target is not known. This sample was included in a study of glioma-infiltrating T cells. Study observations and caveats: Above-expected tissue-blood divergence occurred in all gliomas, most in low-grade ones. Very few CDR3 sequences were shared between tissue and blood.

The V segment lost 7 bases and the J segment 4 bases; nucleotides outside the gene matches: 2. This CDR3 has 13 residues. Germline V gene lookup returns CDR1 MNHNS and CDR2 SASEGT. Amplification of TCR alpha and beta CDR3 regions from RNA used iRepertoire nested multiplex PCR. TCRdb re-called the multiplex PCR reads through MiXCR, storing one row per CDR3 protein. The profile shows some 160,000 distinct CDR3 sequences, around 40% of them singletons. The receptor's source is a human donor with low-grade glioma or glioblastoma, undergoing nonglioma brain surgery, or in good health (not recorded which). The J gene is TRBJ2-7, the V gene TRBV6-1; 12 bases are shared with TRBD2. Input material: glioma tissue, nonneoplastic brain tissue, or PBMCs (not recorded which). In DNA form, the CDR3 reads TGTGCCAGCACGACTAGCGGGAGTTACGAGCAGTACTTC. Translating gives CASTTSGSYEQYF.